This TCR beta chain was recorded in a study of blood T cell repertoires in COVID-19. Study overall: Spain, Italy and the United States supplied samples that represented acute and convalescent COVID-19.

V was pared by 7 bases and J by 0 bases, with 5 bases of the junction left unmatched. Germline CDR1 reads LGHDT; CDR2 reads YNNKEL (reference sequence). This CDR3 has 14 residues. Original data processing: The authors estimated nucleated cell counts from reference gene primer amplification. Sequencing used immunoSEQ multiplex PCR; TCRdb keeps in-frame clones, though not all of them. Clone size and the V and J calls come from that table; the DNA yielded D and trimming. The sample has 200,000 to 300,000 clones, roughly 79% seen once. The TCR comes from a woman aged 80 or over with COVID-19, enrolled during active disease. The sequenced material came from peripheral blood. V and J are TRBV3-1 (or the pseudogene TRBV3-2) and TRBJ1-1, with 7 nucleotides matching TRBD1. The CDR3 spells CASTPGTVNTEAFF. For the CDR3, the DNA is TGTGCCAGCACCCCCGGGACAGTGAACACTGAAGCTTTCTTT.